This T cell receptor (beta chain) was sequenced in a study of regulatory T cells in long-lasting Graves disease. Described time point: persistent/refractory GD, antithyroid drugs over 5 years with positive TRAb. RNA extracted from PBMCs served as the sequencing template. This clonotype was detected a few times. Germline V gene sequence: CDR1 GTSNPN, CDR2 SVGIG (reference sequence). Trimming removed 4 bases from V and 7 bases from J, with 10 bases in between. The CDR3 covers 11 residues. CDR3 regions were amplified by Arm-PCR using iRepertoire HTBI primers to build TCR beta libraries. A single record per CDR3 protein comes from TCRdb applying MiXCR to the multiplex PCR reads. The sample consists of about 420,000 distinct CDR3 sequences, about a quarter of them appearing once.

The rearrangement joins TRBV30 to TRBJ2-5; D unresolved. This TCR came from a female donor with Graves disease. This specimen was peripheral blood mononuclear cells (PBMCs), taken when the disease was refractory, from a patient treated with antithyroid drugs. The CDR3 region is CAWNEKGTQYF. Here the CDR3 DNA reads TGTGCCTGGAACGAAAAAGGGACCCAGTACTTC. The full variable domain, rest sourced from reference TRBV30 and TRBJ2-5, is SQTIHQWPATLVQPVGSPLSLECTVEGTSNPNLYWYRQAAGRGLQLLFYSVGIGQISSEVPQNLSASRPQDRQFILSSKKLLLSDSGFYLCAWNEKGTQYFGPGTRLLVL.